This T cell receptor (beta chain) is from a study of blood T cell repertoires in COVID-19 (dated by TCRdb to the early 2020s). Background for the entire study: The collaborator samples originated in the United States, Italy and Spain and spanned the acute and convalescent phases of COVID-19. The material from the prospective study consisted of cDNA or gDNA derived from T cells, B-cell-depleted T cells, or PBMCs. Deeply sampled blood TCRbeta repertoires from subjects exposed to, actively infected with, or recovered from COVID-19 were included in the dataset. The repertoires were made available in a free public database intended to serve as a resource for research on the immune response to SARS-CoV-2. Samples were obtained from the ongoing ImmuneRACE study (first 160 participants) and from some 1,200 subjects provided by 6 global collaborators. Sample metadata almost always included a de-identified subject ID, COVID-19 status, age in years and sex. Where available, HLA class I and class II types were taken from metadata supplied by the sample provider and were not determined by assay-based typing.

CDR3 length: 14 amino acids, cysteine to phenylalanine. Left in the record is the CDR3 DNA by itself, 42 bases read in frame from the first base. Between the V and J ends, shortened by 4 bases and 5 bases respectively, the junction contains 12 bases. The germline V gene (reference sequence) specifies MNHEY as CDR1 and SMNVEV as CDR2. Participants in the prospective study were aged roughly 18 to 100 years, lived in 20 to 25 United States geographic areas, and enrolled through a virtual design. Cohort assignment in the prospective study relied on participant-reported clinical history from a screening survey and a study questionnaire. Mobile phlebotomists in the prospective study collected whole blood, serum and a nasopharyngeal or oropharyngeal swab from every participant. Additional blood draws and questionnaires over an approximately two-month period could optionally be provided by prospective study participants. Before DNA extraction, blood samples from the prospective study were shipped at room temperature or frozen.

What the study reported, not specific to this receptor: The amount of clinical and demographic metadata varied by source and participant and was provided uncurated.

The sample holds a few counts of this clone. This receptor's antigen is unknown. Per-nucleotide qualities are absent, and no much larger clonotype sits a single base away. TCRbeta CDR3 regions were amplified from genomic DNA by means of the immunoSEQ Assay, a bias-controlled multiplex PCR. The study's processing was this. Nucleated cell counts per sample were estimated from amplification of reference gene primers within the assay. To quantify the absolute abundance of each unique TCRbeta CDR3 rearrangement, sequence reads were collapsed and filtered. For each sample, productive Simpson clonality was calculated as the square root of Simpson's diversity index over productive rearrangements. The clones in this table, taken by TCRdb from immuneACCESS, are in-frame only. Not every clone is retained; where verified, under half of the shortfall comes from an unresolved V gene, and the cause of the rest is unknown. V and J calls and clone size follow that table, whereas D and trimming were derived from the DNA. Here the sample has about 280,000 clones; almost 90% occur a single time. In total, the top ten clones hold 1.5% to 2% of the sample.

The clonotype originates from a woman aged 18 to 35 with acute COVID-19. Input material: PBMCs or T cells enriched from blood (not recorded which). The rearranged segments are TRBV27 and TRBJ2-1; the D gene is possibly TRBD2, with 5 bases matching. The CDR3 region: CASSSRSGHNEQFF. Here is the DNA: TGTGCCAGCAGTTCTCGCAGCGGCCACAATGAGCAGTTCTTC.